A selection of T cell receptor beta chains follows, all from one sample in a study of blood T cell repertoires in COVID-19. TCRdb keeps only in-frame clones here, not all; method: immunoSEQ multiplex PCR. The data hold tens of thousands of clones, with about 85% observed a single time. Sequencing used peripheral blood. These TCRs come from a male donor with acute or convalescent COVID-19. Both conserved end residues are part of each CDR3. A D gene is named only where the DNA matches it firmly. Clone size, where shown, is once, few, many, or a class for clones that have expanded.

>NA|TRBJ1-5|NA|TRBV6-5
CASTEGSGTQDPQHF
TGTGCCAGCACCGAGGGGTCCGGGACTCAGGATCCCCAGCATTTT
>NA|TRBJ2-7|NA|TRBV4-1
CASSRGDEQYF
TGCGCCAGCAGCCGGGGGGACGAGCAGTACTTC
>NA|TRBJ1-5|TRBD1|TRBV6-5
CASRGQVNQPQHF
TGTGCCAGCAGAGGACAGGTTAATCAGCCCCAGCATTTT
>NA|TRBJ1-5|TRBD1|TRBV3-1/TRBV3-2
CASSWGTDDQPQHF
TGTGCCAGCAGCTGGGGGACAGATGATCAGCCCCAGCATTTT
>NA|TRBJ2-7|NA|TRBV19
CASSNQGGAYEQYF
TGTGCCAGTAGTAATCAGGGGGGAGCCTACGAGCAGTACTTC
>NA|TRBJ2-2|NA|TRBV18
CASSPLRGTGELFF
TGTGCCAGCTCACCGCTCAGGGGAACCGGGGAGCTGTTTTTT
>NA|TRBJ2-2|TRBD1|TRBV24-1
CATSEDRAGTGELFF
TGTGCCACCAGTGAAGACAGGGCGGGCACCGGGGAGCTGTTTTTT
>NA|TRBJ2-7|TRBD1|TRBV19
CASTTTGGYEQYF
TGTGCCAGTACCACGACAGGGGGCTACGAGCAGTACTTC
>NA|TRBJ1-1|TRBD1|TRBV9
CASSKGQGAGTEAFF
TGTGCCAGCAGCAAGGGACAGGGGGCAGGCACTGAAGCTTTCTTT
>once|TRBJ2-3|TRBD1|TRBV7-3
CASSLTGQSSTDTQYF
TGTGCCAGCAGCTTAACGGGACAGTCCAGCACAGATACGCAGTATTTT
>NA|TRBJ1-4|TRBD1|TRBV6-5
CASRARQGGEKLFF
TGTGCCAGCCGGGCCAGACAGGGAGGAGAAAAACTGTTTTTT
>once|TRBJ2-7|NA|TRBV13
CASSPGRGLYEQYF
TGTGCCAGCAGCCCGGGCCGGGGACTCTACGAGCAGTACTTC
>NA|TRBJ1-1|NA|TRBV6-5
CASRPGMNTEAFF
TGTGCCAGCAGACCAGGGATGAACACTGAAGCTTTCTTT
>NA|TRBJ2-5|TRBD1|TRBV5-1
CASSQQGSQYF
TGCGCCAGCAGCCAACAGGGGTCCCAGTACTTC
>NA|TRBJ2-1|NA|TRBV30
CAWSGTSGHEQFF
TGTGCCTGGAGTGGGACATCTGGGCATGAGCAGTTCTTC
>NA|TRBJ2-2|TRBD1|TRBV5-4
CASSLGDRGRTGELFF
TGTGCCAGCAGCTTAGGGGACAGGGGGCGTACCGGGGAGCTGTTTTTT
>once|TRBJ2-7|NA|TRBV6-5
CASSYSDRWYEQYF
TGTGCCAGCAGTTACTCAGACAGGTGGTACGAGCAGTACTTC
>NA|TRBJ2-1|TRBD1|TRBV5-1
CASSKAGTGGSDEQFF
TGCGCCAGCAGCAAAGCCGGGACAGGGGGCAGTGATGAGCAGTTCTTC
>once|TRBJ2-1|TRBD2|TRBV7-2
CASSPRGGSYNEQFF
TGTGCCAGCAGCCCGCGCGGGGGCTCCTACAATGAGCAGTTCTTC
>NA|TRBJ1-2|TRBD1|TRBV29-1
CSVGPGTGKYYGYTF
TGCAGCGTTGGACCCGGGACAGGGAAATACTATGGCTACACCTTC
>NA|TRBJ2-3|TRBD1|TRBV5-1
CASSLTGGIVTDTQYF
TGCGCCAGCAGCTTAACAGGGGGAATAGTAACAGATACGCAGTATTTT
>NA|TRBJ2-3|NA|TRBV28
CASSLGSGDTQYF
TGTGCCAGCAGTTTAGGGAGCGGAGATACGCAGTATTTT
>NA|TRBJ1-6|NA|TRBV11-3
CASSYHRASPLHF
TGTGCCAGCAGCTACCACAGGGCTTCACCCCTCCACTTT